The T cell receptor (beta chain) under discussion was sequenced for a study of T cell changes during pregnancy in multiple sclerosis. This clone appeared a few times. Sequencing was performed with immunoSEQ multiplex PCR; in TCRdb, only in-frame clones are kept and a portion is missing. The table shows over 60,000 clones, with around 91% occurring only once. Per germline, CDR1 SGHTA and CDR2 FQGNSA. The CDR3 has 17 residues. Trimming cost V 5 bases and J 2 bases; bases outside gene matches: 12. The chain has TRBV7-2 and TRBJ2-3; TRBD1 agrees at 8 bases. The material was peripheral blood, obtained in the third trimester of pregnancy. The clonotype was recovered from a female donor in good health, enrolled as a control in a pregnancy study. The CDR3 reads CASSQRQGTLYTDTQYF. The DNA for the CDR3 is TGTGCCAGCAGCCAGAGACAGGGGACCCTATACACAGATACGCAGTATTTT.